The clone carrying this T cell receptor beta chain occurred a few times. Antigen: not known. The sample is drawn from a study of beta chain features in type 1 diabetes. Overall study: Comparable age, gender and cell yields were observed in patients relative to healthy donors.

Study-wide results and limits: The study left unresolved whether HLA type influences TCRB rearrangement. Patients showed naive, central memory and Treg TCRB repertoires that appeared more similar than those of healthy donors.

Sequencing targeted expressed TCRB transcripts, as all isolated RNA had been reverse transcribed. The protocol was immunoSEQ multiplex PCR, while the TCRdb copy is restricted to in-frame clones and leaves out a portion. The sample lists roughly 380,000 clones; about 20% were seen once. J lost 7 bases, V lost 5 bases, and 13 bases had no gene match. Germline lookup yields CDR1 SGHAT and CDR2 FQNNGV. The CDR3 is 15 amino acids. Sequenced input: naive CD4+ T cells from blood. The clonotype was recovered from a woman aged 18 to 35 in good health. This chain uses TRBV11-2 with TRBJ2-7; 8 nucleotides line up with TRBD2. In DNA, the CDR3 is TGTGCCAGCAGCACCATAGCGGGGAGGCCCCCTGAGCAGTACTTC. Protein sequence: CASSTIAGRPPEQYF.